The entry below gives a single T cell receptor (beta chain) sequence along with its context. This sample stems from a study of blood T cell repertoires in COVID-19. Study context: Spain, Italy and the United States supplied samples that represented acute and convalescent COVID-19. T cells, B-cell-depleted T cells, or PBMCs provided the cDNA or gDNA that served as material.

Original processing notes: From reference gene primer amplification, estimates of nucleated cell counts were derived. The data were produced by immunoSEQ multiplex PCR, yet TCRdb's version contains in-frame clones alone and is incomplete. That table is the source of V, J and clone size, and D and trimming were worked out from the DNA. This sample has more than 110,000 clones, with about four fifths found just once. CDR3 size: 13 residues. Germline V gives CDR1 MNHEY, CDR2 SVGAGI. Trimming took off 6 bases at V and 6 bases at J, with 12 bases between the two ends. J is TRBJ1-5 and V is TRBV6-5; no firm D call. This TCR was sampled from a woman in her fifties or sixties with acute or convalescent COVID-19. Sequenced: peripheral blood. The CDR3 DNA reads TGTGCCAGCAGGGGCGAGGGTGGTCAGCCCCAGCATTTT. Translated: CASRGEGGQPQHF.